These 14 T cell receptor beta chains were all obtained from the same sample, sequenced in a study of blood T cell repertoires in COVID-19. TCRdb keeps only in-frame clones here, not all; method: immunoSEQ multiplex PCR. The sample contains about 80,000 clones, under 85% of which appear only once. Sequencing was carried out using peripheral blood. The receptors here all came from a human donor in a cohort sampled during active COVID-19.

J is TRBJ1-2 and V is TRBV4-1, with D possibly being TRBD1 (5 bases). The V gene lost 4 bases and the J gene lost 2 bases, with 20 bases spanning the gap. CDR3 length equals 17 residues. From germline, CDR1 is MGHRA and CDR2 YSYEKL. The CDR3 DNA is TGCGCCAGCAGCCCAGGGTTCCCGATTAATCCAAACTATGGCTACACCTTC. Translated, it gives CASSPGFPINPNYGYTF.

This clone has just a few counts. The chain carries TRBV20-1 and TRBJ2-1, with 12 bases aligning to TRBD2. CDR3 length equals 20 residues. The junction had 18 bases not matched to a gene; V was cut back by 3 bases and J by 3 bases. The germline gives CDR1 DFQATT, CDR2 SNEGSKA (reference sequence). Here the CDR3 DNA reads TGCAGTGCTAGTGCCCCGTTGGGTTCTAGCGGGGGGGCCTACTACAATGAGCAGTTCTTC. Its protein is CSASAPLGSSGGAYYNEQFF.

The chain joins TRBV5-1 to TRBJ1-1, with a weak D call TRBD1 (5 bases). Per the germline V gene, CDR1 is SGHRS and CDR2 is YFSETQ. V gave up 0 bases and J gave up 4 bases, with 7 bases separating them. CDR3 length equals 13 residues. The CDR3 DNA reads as TGCGCCAGCAGCTTGGGGGGCGCCACTGAAGCTTTCTTT. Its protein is CASSLGGATEAFF.

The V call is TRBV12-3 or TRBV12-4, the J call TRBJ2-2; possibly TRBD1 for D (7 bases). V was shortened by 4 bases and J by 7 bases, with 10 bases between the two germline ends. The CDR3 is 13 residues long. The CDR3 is CASSSRGVGELFF. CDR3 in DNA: TGTGCCAGCAGTTCCAGGGGGGTCGGGGAGCTGTTTTTT.

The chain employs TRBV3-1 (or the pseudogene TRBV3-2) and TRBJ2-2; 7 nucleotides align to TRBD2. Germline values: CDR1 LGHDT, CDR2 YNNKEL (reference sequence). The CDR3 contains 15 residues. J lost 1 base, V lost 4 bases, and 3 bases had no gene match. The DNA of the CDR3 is TGTGCCAGCAGCCCACTAGCGAAGAACACCGGGGAGCTGTTTTTT. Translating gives CASSPLAKNTGELFF.

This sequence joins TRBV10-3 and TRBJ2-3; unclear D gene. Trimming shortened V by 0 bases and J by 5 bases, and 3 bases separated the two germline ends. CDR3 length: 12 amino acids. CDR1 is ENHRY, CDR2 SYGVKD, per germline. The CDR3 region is CAISESRDTQYF. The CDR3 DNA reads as TGTGCCATCAGTGAGTCCAGAGATACGCAGTATTTT.

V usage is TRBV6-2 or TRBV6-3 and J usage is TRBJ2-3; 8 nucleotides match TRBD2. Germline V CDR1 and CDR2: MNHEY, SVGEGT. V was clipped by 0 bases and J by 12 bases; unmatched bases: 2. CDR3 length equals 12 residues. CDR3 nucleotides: TGTGCCAGCAGTTACTCGCGGGGGGCTCAGTATTTT. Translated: CASSYSRGAQYF.

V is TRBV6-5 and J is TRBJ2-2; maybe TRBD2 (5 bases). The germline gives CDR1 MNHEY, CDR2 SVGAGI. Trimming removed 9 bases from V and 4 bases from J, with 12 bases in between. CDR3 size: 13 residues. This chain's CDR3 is CASPRGGTGELFF. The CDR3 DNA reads TGTGCCAGTCCCCGGGGTGGCACCGGGGAGCTGTTTTTT.

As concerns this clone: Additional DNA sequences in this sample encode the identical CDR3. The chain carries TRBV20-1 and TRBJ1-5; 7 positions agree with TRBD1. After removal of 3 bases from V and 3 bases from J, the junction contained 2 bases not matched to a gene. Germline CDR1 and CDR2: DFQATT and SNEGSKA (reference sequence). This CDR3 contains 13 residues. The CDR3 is CSASQGVNQPQHF. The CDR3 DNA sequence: TGCAGTGCTAGTCAGGGGGTCAATCAGCCCCAGCATTTT.

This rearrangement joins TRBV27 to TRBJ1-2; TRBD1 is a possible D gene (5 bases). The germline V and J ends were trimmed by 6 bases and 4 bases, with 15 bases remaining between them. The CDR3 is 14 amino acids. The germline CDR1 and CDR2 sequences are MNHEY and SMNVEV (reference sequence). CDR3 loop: CASSFSGGVYGYTF. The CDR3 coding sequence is TGTGCCAGCAGCTTTTCCGGGGGGGTCTATGGCTACACCTTC.

DNA of the CDR3: TGTGCCAGCAGCTTGCAAGCTCTCTCCTACGAGCAGTACTTC. Protein: CASSLQALSYEQYF. This chain joins TRBV5-6 and TRBJ2-7; D is uncertain. The germline gives CDR1 SGHDT, CDR2 YYEEEE. The CDR3 runs 14 residues. Deletions cut 1 base from V and 0 bases from J, with 8 bases between.

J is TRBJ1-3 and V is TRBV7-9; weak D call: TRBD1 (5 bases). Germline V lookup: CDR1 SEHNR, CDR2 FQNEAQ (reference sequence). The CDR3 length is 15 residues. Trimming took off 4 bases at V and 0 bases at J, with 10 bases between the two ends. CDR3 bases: TGTGCCAGCAGCTACGGGGGAGCCTCTGGAAACACCATATATTTT. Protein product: CASSYGGASGNTIYF.

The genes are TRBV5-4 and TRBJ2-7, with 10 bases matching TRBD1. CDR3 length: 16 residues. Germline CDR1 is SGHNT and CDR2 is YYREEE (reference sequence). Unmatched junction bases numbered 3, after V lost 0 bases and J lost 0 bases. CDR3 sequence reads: CASSLAGQGGSYEQYF. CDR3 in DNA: TGTGCCAGCAGCTTGGCCGGACAGGGGGGCTCCTACGAGCAGTACTTC.

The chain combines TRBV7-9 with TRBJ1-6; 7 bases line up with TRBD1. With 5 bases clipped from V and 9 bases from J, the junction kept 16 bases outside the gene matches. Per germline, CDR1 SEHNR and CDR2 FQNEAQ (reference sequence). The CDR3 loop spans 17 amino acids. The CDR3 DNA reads TGTGCCAGCAGCCCCTCAGGTTGGGACAGCCGGCTTTCACCCCTCCACTTT. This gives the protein CASSPSGWDSRLSPLHF.